The 7 T cell receptor beta chains below come from one sample, sequenced in a study of blood T cell repertoires in COVID-19. The assay was immunoSEQ multiplex PCR, and TCRdb's table has in-frame clones only and misses some. This repertoire shows about 80,000 clones, approximately 91% found once; its top ten account for about 7%. Sequenced input: peripheral blood. These receptors were collected from a man between 65 and 85 years old with acute or convalescent COVID-19.

In DNA, the CDR3 is TGTGCCAGCAGTTACACGGGAGTTACCTACGAGCAGTACTTC. Translation: CASSYTGVTYEQYF. J is TRBJ2-7 and V is TRBV6-5; tentatively, D is TRBD2 (6 bases). Germline CDR1 is MNHEY and CDR2 is SVGAGI. Trimming left V 2 bases short and J 2 bases short, with 10 bases between. The CDR3 contains 14 residues.

This clone was observed once. The chain employs TRBV7-2 and TRBJ1-5; D might be TRBD1 (6 bases). V lost 5 bases, J lost 1 base, and 12 bases lay in between. Looked up from germline, CDR1 is SGHTA and CDR2 is FQGNSA. The CDR3 length is 15 residues. In DNA form, the CDR3 reads TGTGCCAGCAGCCCACAGGGTTTCAGCAATCAGCCCCAGCATTTT. Its protein product is CASSPQGFSNQPQHF. The whole variable domain, filled in from reference TRBV7-2 and TRBJ1-5, reads GAGVSQSPSNKVTEKGKDVELRCDPISGHTALYWYRQSLGQGLEFLIYFQGNSAPDKSGLPSDRFSAERTGGSVSTLTIQRTQQEDSAVYLCASSPQGFSNQPQHFGDGTRLSIL.

The chain has TRBV28 and TRBJ2-1, with TRBD2 as a possible D gene (6 bases). Germline V CDR1 and CDR2: MDHEN, SYDVKM. V was shortened by 7 bases and J by 4 bases, with 17 bases between the two germline ends. This CDR3 has 15 residues. Written as DNA, the CDR3 is TGTGCCAGCACATTCCGAAAAGCGGGTTACAATGAGCAGTTCTTC. As protein: CASTFRKAGYNEQFF.

This chain links TRBV7-9 with TRBJ2-7; D uncertain. Looked up from germline, CDR1 is SEHNR and CDR2 is FQNEAQ (reference sequence). This CDR3 comprises 15 residues. V lost 1 base to trimming and J lost 3 bases, with 13 bases between them. The CDR3 DNA reads TGTGCCAGCAGCTTAGGAGCCAAAACCTTCTACGAGCAGTACTTC. Translated: CASSLGAKTFYEQYF.

This rearrangement joins TRBV28 to TRBJ1-6; no firm D call. V lost 5 bases and J lost 8, with 13 bases in between. CDR1 is MDHEN, CDR2 SYDVKM, per germline. The CDR3 length is 14 residues. The CDR3 coding sequence is TGTGCCAGCAGTCCACCACCCCCGGATTCACCCCTCCACTTT. Translated, it gives CASSPPPPDSPLHF.

There are a few counts of this clone. The chain carries TRBV3-1 (or the pseudogene TRBV3-2) and TRBJ1-3; 9 nucleotides line up with TRBD1. Germline V gene lookup returns CDR1 LGHDT and CDR2 YNNKEL (reference sequence). The CDR3 is 17 amino acids. J was trimmed by 0 bases and V by 1 base; bases with no gene match: 4. The CDR3 DNA reads TGTGCCAGCAGCCAAGGGGACAGGGCTTTCTCTGGAAACACCATATATTTT. Its translation: CASSQGDRAFSGNTIYF.

This chain links TRBV6-5 with TRBJ2-7; 9 positions agree with TRBD2. With 6 bases clipped from V and 2 bases from J, the junction kept 8 bases outside the gene matches. The V gene's germline CDR1 is MNHEY and CDR2 SVGAGI. The CDR3 spans 15 residues. In DNA, the CDR3 is TGTGCCAGCAGCACCGGTAGCGGGGGAACCTACGAGCAGTACTTC. Residues: CASSTGSGGTYEQYF.